The rows below give T cell receptor beta chains drawn from one sample of a study of CD8+ T cells in alopecia areata. Assay used: immunoSEQ multiplex PCR; TCRdb lists only in-frame clones, some missing. The top ten hold around 5% of the sample, which has 200,000 to 250,000 clones, around three fifths seen once. Sequencing used CD8+ T cells sorted from blood. Receptors originate from a human donor in good health. CDR3s leave out the opening cysteine and the closing phenylalanine or tryptophan.

>TRBV5-1|TRBJ1-6
ASMDGTGYSPLH
>TRBV13|TRBJ1-1
ASSPSGEVPNTEAF
>TRBV29-1|TRBJ1-3
SARTEDSGNTIY
>TRBV5-4|TRBJ2-2
ASSSTESGELF
>TRBV5-6|TRBJ1-2
ASSVVVGRDYGYT
>TRBV4-2|TRBJ2-7
ASSQISGGASDEQY
>TRBV18|TRBJ2-1
ASSETGYNEQF
>TRBV30|TRBJ2-7
AWSVSGQGSEQY
>TRBV25-1|TRBJ2-1
ASTQDREHEQF
>TRBV2|TRBJ1-5
ASTEGLSNQPQH
>TRBV19|TRBJ1-5
ASTRGGGQGYQPQH
>TRBV27|TRBJ1-1
ASSWDVSTEAF
>TRBV4-1|TRBJ1-1
ASSSRTGLEAF
>TRBV5-6|TRBJ1-5
ASSLSRSRQPQH
>TRBV5-1|TRBJ2-5
ASSDGLAGAHQETQY
>TRBV29-1|TRBJ1-1
SVEDRGGAGAF
>TRBV15|TRBJ1-1
ATSRGTGSTEAF
>TRBV6-5|TRBJ2-5
ASRGSSGGPGD
>TRBV29-1|TRBJ2-6
SAHLDSRFSSGANVLT
>TRBV13|TRBJ2-7
ASSPGQGSYEQY
>TRBV13|TRBJ2-1
ASSVRDSYNEQF
>TRBV5-1|TRBJ1-6
ASSLGGVNSYNSPLH
>TRBV2|TRBJ1-2
ASSREGYT
>TRBV20-1|TRBJ2-7
SARDGWEQY
>TRBV25-1|TRBJ2-5
ASSPQGETQY
>TRBV2|TRBJ1-2
ASTWAVTGAGYT
>TRBV7-9|TRBJ1-2
ASSGGSHGYT